This TCR beta chain was sequenced during a study of molecular identifiers for immune sequencing clone quantification. Making the bulk TCR libraries relied on previously described methods and listed TCR primers. In TCRdb, the PCR reads were re-called with MiXCR into one record per CDR3 protein. The sample shows 62,000 or so distinct CDR3 sequences, around a sixth of them seen only once. Naive CD8 libraries were made from approximately 20,000 to 1,000,000 sorted cells, and they used 10%, 30% or 50% RNA. Study-wide results and limits: Clones of above 20 RNA copies carried over 99% of effector molecules; in naive cells they carried under 1%.

This clonotype was seen at least ten times. The target antigen is unknown. This CDR3 region has 16 residues. With 5 bases removed from V and 4 bases from J, the gap between germline ends came to 20 bases. Germline V lookup: CDR1 SEHNR, CDR2 FQNEAQ (reference sequence). This chain joins TRBV7-9 and TRBJ1-2; weak D call: TRBD1 (6 bases). This receptor was identified in a human donor in good health. Some libraries in this study had Jurkat cell RNA spiked in. The sample consisted of naive CD8+ T cells from blood, with Jurkat cell RNA spiked in. Noted subset: FACS-sorted CD8+CD4-CCR7+CD45RA+ naive T cells. The CDR3 region is CASSLSFQGRVYGYTF. CDR3 DNA sequence: TGTGCCAGCAGCCTCTCTTTTCAGGGGCGCGTCTATGGCTACACCTTC.